Below, 27 T cell receptor beta chains from the same sample are listed, as sequenced in a study of CD8 T cells in ankylosing spondylitis. TCRdb ran MiXCR on the 5' RACE reads and lists one entry per CDR3 protein. The table has 25,000 to 35,000 distinct CDR3 sequences, 5.3% seen once. Input material: blood, either unsorted or a sorted T cell fraction (not recorded which). These receptors were obtained from a female donor with ankylosing spondylitis or in good health (not recorded which).

This clonotype was observed many times. This chain connects TRBV9 to TRBJ2-1; D unresolved. Germline V gene sequence: CDR1 SGDLS, CDR2 YYNGEE. This CDR3 region has 16 residues. The V end was cut by 2 bases, the J end by 0 bases, with 12 bases between. DNA for the CDR3: TGTGCCAGCAGCGTCAATCTAGTACGCTCCTACAATGAGCAGTTCTTC. Residues: CASSVNLVRSYNEQFF.

This clonotype was counted many times. This rearrangement joins TRBV9 to TRBJ2-5, with a tentative D call TRBD2 (6 bases). CDR1 is SGDLS and CDR2 is YYNGEE in the germline V gene. V lost 2 bases and J 1 base, leaving 6 bases between the germline ends. The CDR3 length is 13 residues. DNA of the CDR3: TGTGCCAGCAGCGTGACTAGCCAAGAGACCCAGTACTTC. Its translation: CASSVTSQETQYF.

This clonotype was picked up many times. This chain links TRBV9 with TRBJ2-2; the D is unclear. V was trimmed by 7 bases and J by 5 bases, leaving 12 bases between them. Per germline, CDR1 SGDLS and CDR2 YYNGEE. CDR3 size: 13 residues. This CDR3 is CASGVTETGELFF. DNA for the CDR3: TGTGCCAGCGGGGTCACGGAGACCGGGGAGCTGTTTTTT.

By share, this clonotype ranks as medium-sized. The gene calls are TRBV9 and TRBJ1-1; tentative D call: TRBD1 (6 bases). The CDR3 extends over 14 amino acids. Trimming took off 0 bases at V and 4 bases at J, with 10 bases between the two ends. Germline CDR1 and CDR2: SGDLS and YYNGEE. The CDR3 is CASSVEPTGTEAFF. CDR3 nucleotide sequence: TGTGCCAGCAGCGTAGAGCCGACAGGCACTGAAGCTTTCTTT.

This clonotype appeared many times. The gene calls are TRBV9 and TRBJ2-6, with D uncertain. V was clipped by 4 bases and J by 0 bases, with 11 bases between them. The CDR3 contains 16 residues. Germline assignment: CDR1 SGDLS and CDR2 YYNGEE. The CDR3: CASSLRSSSGANVLTF. In DNA, the CDR3 is TGTGCCAGCAGCCTCAGGTCCTCCTCTGGGGCCAACGTCCTGACTTTC.

This clonotype was seen at least ten times. J is TRBJ1-2 and V is TRBV9; D is possibly TRBD1 (5 bases). The CDR3 runs 17 residues. Germline V gives CDR1 SGDLS, CDR2 YYNGEE. The ends were cut back, 3 bases at V and 4 bases at J, with 22 bases in the middle. In DNA, the CDR3 is TGTGCCAGCAGCGCCTCCCTGGGCGACAGAGAAACCTATGGCTACACCTTC. Translation: CASSASLGDRETYGYTF.

This clonotype is judged medium-sized. The chain couples TRBV9 to TRBJ2-7; 8 bases line up with TRBD1. The junction had 11 bases not matched to a gene; V was cut back by 0 bases and J by 3 bases. The CDR3 consists of 17 residues. From germline, CDR1 is SGDLS and CDR2 YYNGEE. The CDR3, as DNA: TGTGCCAGCAGCGTAGGGAATTTTGGGACAGGACTCTACGAGCAGTACTTC. Protein product: CASSVGNFGTGLYEQYF.

This clonotype has a count of ten or more. V is TRBV9 and J is TRBJ2-1; 8 nucleotides line up with TRBD2. The CDR3 loop spans 15 amino acids. V dropped 4 bases and J dropped 5; count of bases not matched to a gene: 8. Germline CDR1 is SGDLS and CDR2 is YYNGEE. The DNA of the CDR3 is TGTGCCAGCAGCTCGCCGGGGGGGCTAAACAATGAGCAGTTCTTC. Protein: CASSSPGGLNNEQFF.

Ten or more counts support this clonotype. V and J are TRBV9 and TRBJ1-1; D is perhaps TRBD1 (5 bases). CDR1 is SGDLS and CDR2 is YYNGEE in the germline V gene. The CDR3 runs to 16 residues. V lost 0 bases, J lost 3 bases, and 15 bases lay in between. The CDR3 loop is CASSVVRGVGDTEAFF. CDR3 in DNA: TGTGCCAGCAGCGTAGTTCGAGGGGTGGGTGACACTGAAGCTTTCTTT.

This clonotype came up many times. The chain uses TRBV9 and TRBJ1-1, with no clear D. The CDR3 totals 15 residues. Germline CDR1 is SGDLS and CDR2 is YYNGEE. Trimming pared 0 bases from V and 0 bases from J, leaving 9 bases between. This CDR3 reads CASSVAPQLNTEAFF. CDR3 in DNA: TGTGCCAGCAGCGTAGCCCCCCAGCTGAACACTGAAGCTTTCTTT.

Sample share makes this clonotype medium-sized. V gene TRBV9 combines with J gene TRBJ1-3; D unresolved. CDR1 is SGDLS and CDR2 is YYNGEE in the germline V gene. V was clipped by 4 bases and J by 4 bases, with 18 bases between them. The CDR3 has 16 residues. CDR3 amino acids: CASSPLKVPVGNTIYF. CDR3 nucleotide sequence: TGTGCCAGCAGCCCCCTTAAAGTTCCCGTGGGAAACACCATATATTTT.

This clonotype was recorded at least ten times. The chain has TRBV9 and TRBJ2-1; 12 nucleotides match TRBD2. The CDR3 totals 18 residues. Germline loops: CDR1 SGDLS, CDR2 YYNGEE. J lost 7 bases, V lost 0 bases, and 11 bases had no gene match. For the CDR3, the DNA is TGTGCCAGCAGCGTAGGTCCGGGGCTAGCGGGAGGGGTGAATGAGCAGTTCTTC. Residues: CASSVGPGLAGGVNEQFF.

The V call is TRBV9, the J call TRBJ2-7; the match to TRBD1 covers 12 bases. V lost 3 bases and J lost 5; bases outside the gene matches: 6. Germline values: CDR1 SGDLS, CDR2 YYNGEE. This CDR3 region has 15 residues. Here the CDR3 reads CASSGLGQGADEQYF. The CDR3 nucleotides are TGTGCCAGCAGCGGCCTGGGACAGGGGGCAGACGAGCAGTACTTC.

This clonotype was detected ten times or more. CDR3 protein: CASSVEGTETGELFF. The CDR3 nucleotides are TGTGCCAGCAGCGTAGAGGGGACCGAGACCGGGGAGCTGTTTTTT. The J gene is TRBJ2-2, the V gene TRBV9; D is possibly TRBD1 or TRBD2 (5 bases each). This CDR3 comprises 15 residues. V lost 0 bases and J 5 bases, leaving 11 bases between the germline ends. CDR1 is SGDLS, CDR2 YYNGEE, per germline.

This clonotype has a handful of counts. The CDR3 spells CASSPRTSGRVSGANVLTF. Written as DNA, the CDR3 is TGTGCCAGCAGCCCCCGGACTAGCGGGAGAGTCTCTGGGGCCAACGTCCTGACTTTC. The chain employs TRBV11-2 and TRBJ2-6; 13 positions match TRBD2. CDR3 length: 19 amino acids. Trimming took 5 bases from V and 0 from J; bases not matched to a gene: 7. CDR1 is SGHAT, CDR2 FQNNGV, per germline.

This clonotype was found a few times. The chain links TRBV9 to TRBJ1-1; D might be TRBD1 (6 bases). This CDR3 has 14 residues. The V and J ends lost 3 bases and 11 bases respectively, with 20 bases between them. Germline CDR1 reads SGDLS; CDR2 reads YYNGEE. In DNA form, the CDR3 reads TGTGCCAGCAGCGCCCTCCTAAGGGGGGATCGGGCTTTCTTT. Amino acid sequence: CASSALLRGDRAFF.

This clonotype was seen at least ten times. The chain employs TRBV9 and TRBJ1-5; TRBD1 agrees at 7 bases. With 3 bases clipped from V and 3 bases from J, the junction kept 6 bases outside the gene matches. The length of the CDR3 is 15 residues. The germline V gene has CDR1 SGDLS and CDR2 YYNGEE. For the CDR3, the DNA is TGTGCCAGCAGCGCGACAGGGCGCTTCAATCAGCCCCAGCATTTT. It yields the protein CASSATGRFNQPQHF.

This clonotype was seen repeatedly, ten times or more. The chain combines TRBV9 with TRBJ2-5; maybe TRBD1 (8 bases). The CDR3 sequence is 15 residues long. V was pared by 5 bases and J by 4 bases, with 18 bases between. The germline V gene has CDR1 SGDLS and CDR2 YYNGEE. This CDR3 reads CASSPPQGGRETQYF. The CDR3 DNA sequence: TGTGCCAGCAGTCCTCCACAGGGGGGGCGAGAGACCCAGTACTTC.

This clonotype was observed at least ten times. The gene calls are TRBV9 and TRBJ2-3; 9 bases match TRBD2. Losses at the gene ends were 0 bases for V and 3 bases for J; bases not matched to a gene: 5. Germline CDR1 reads SGDLS; CDR2 reads YYNGEE. The CDR3 has 16 residues. The CDR3 DNA sequence: TGTGCCAGCAGCGTAGGGCCAGCGGGGGGTACAGATACGCAGTATTTT. It encodes CASSVGPAGGTDTQYF.

This clonotype was observed a few times. The chain joins TRBV9 to TRBJ2-2, with 8 bases fitting TRBD1. The CDR3 spans 16 residues. The junction had 9 bases not matched to a gene; V was cut back by 3 bases and J by 5 bases. In germline, CDR1 is SGDLS, CDR2 YYNGEE. The CDR3 region has the DNA TGTGCCAGCAGCGGACGGACAGGGCCGGGGACCGGGGAGCTGTTTTTT. Encoded protein: CASSGRTGPGTGELFF.

On this clonotype itself: Mismatch with germline at one junction end may stem from a read error. This chain uses TRBV9 with TRBJ2-1; tentatively, D is TRBD1 (5 bases). CDR1 SGDLS and CDR2 YYNGEE come from the germline V gene. The length of the CDR3 is 14 residues. In nucleotides, the CDR3 is TGTGCCAACAGCCAAAGCGACAGTTACAATGAGCAGCTCTTC. Translated, it gives CANSQSDSYNEQLF.

This clonotype was recorded many times. V is TRBV9 and J is TRBJ2-1; no firm D call. V shed 0 bases and J shed 7 bases, with 14 bases lying between them. Germline values: CDR1 SGDLS, CDR2 YYNGEE. This CDR3 contains 15 residues. The CDR3 DNA is TGTGCCAGCAGCGTAGAACCTCGGCCCGGTAATGAGCAGTTCTTC. As protein: CASSVEPRPGNEQFF.

The table lists this clonotype with a few counts. The chain has TRBV9 and TRBJ2-3; 10 bases line up with TRBD2. V lost 6 bases, J lost 3 bases, and 7 bases stayed unmatched. The CDR3 is 15 amino acids. The V gene's germline CDR1 is SGDLS and CDR2 YYNGEE. CDR3 DNA sequence: TGTGCCAGCACCCTTACTAGCGGGGAAACAGATACGCAGTATTTT. It codes for CASTLTSGETDTQYF.

The chain joins TRBV9 to TRBJ2-7; weak D call: TRBD1 (5 bases). V lost 0 bases and J 7 bases, leaving 14 bases between the germline ends. The CDR3 runs 14 residues. Germline V lookup: CDR1 SGDLS, CDR2 YYNGEE. CDR3 DNA sequence: TGTGCCAGCAGCGTAGATTTCAGGGCCTTTGAGCAGTACTTC. Encoded protein: CASSVDFRAFEQYF.

This clonotype was seen ten or more times. The chain links TRBV9 to TRBJ2-1; no reliable D call. Trimming took 1 base from V and 9 from J, leaving 8 bases between them. The CDR3 has 12 residues. Germline loops: CDR1 SGDLS, CDR2 YYNGEE. The CDR3 reads CASSVKLSEQFF. In DNA, the CDR3 is TGTGCCAGCAGCGTAAAACTCAGTGAGCAGTTCTTC.

This clonotype qualifies as medium-sized. V usage is TRBV9 and J usage is TRBJ2-7; 7 nucleotides line up with TRBD1. The V and J ends lost 1 base and 2 bases, in that order; junction bases with no gene match: 6. Germline CDR1 reads SGDLS; CDR2 reads YYNGEE. The CDR3 is 15 residues long. CDR3 nucleotides: TGTGCCAGCAGCGTAACAGGGGCCCCTACCTACGAGCAGTACTTC. It codes for CASSVTGAPTYEQYF.

This clonotype was seen a handful of times. V and J are TRBV9 and TRBJ2-3; D may be TRBD2 (5 bases). The CDR3 sequence is 11 residues long. Germline V CDR1 and CDR2: SGDLS, YYNGEE. The germline V and J ends were trimmed by 3 bases and 9 bases, with 8 bases remaining between them. CDR3 DNA sequence: TGTGCCAGCAGCGCCGGACTCACGCAGTATTTT. This sequence encodes CASSAGLTQYF.